This TCR beta chain originates from a study of patients and donors after allogeneic stem cell transplantation. This clonotype has more than one count but fewer than ten. From the RT-PCR reads, TCRdb called clonotypes with MiXCR, one entry per CDR3 protein. Found here are hundreds of thousands of distinct CDR3 sequences, 16% of them singletons; the top ten hold 6% to 8%. What was sequenced was blood, either unsorted or a sorted T cell fraction (not recorded which). The sequence derives from a human donor who was either an allogeneic HSCT recipient or a stem cell or donor lymphocyte infusion donor (not recorded which). It is not recorded whose cells these are; they may come from a transplant donor.

The CDR3 protein is CASSSRTGEVNEQFF. The CDR3 coding sequence is TGTGCCAGCAGCTCCCGGACAGGGGAGGTCAATGAGCAGTTCTTC. The chain couples TRBV5-6 to TRBJ2-1; 9 bases fit TRBD1. The V and J ends lost 3 bases and 6 bases, in that order; junction bases with no gene match: 7. Germline-derived CDR1 and CDR2 are SGHDT and YYEEEE. The CDR3 extends over 15 amino acids.